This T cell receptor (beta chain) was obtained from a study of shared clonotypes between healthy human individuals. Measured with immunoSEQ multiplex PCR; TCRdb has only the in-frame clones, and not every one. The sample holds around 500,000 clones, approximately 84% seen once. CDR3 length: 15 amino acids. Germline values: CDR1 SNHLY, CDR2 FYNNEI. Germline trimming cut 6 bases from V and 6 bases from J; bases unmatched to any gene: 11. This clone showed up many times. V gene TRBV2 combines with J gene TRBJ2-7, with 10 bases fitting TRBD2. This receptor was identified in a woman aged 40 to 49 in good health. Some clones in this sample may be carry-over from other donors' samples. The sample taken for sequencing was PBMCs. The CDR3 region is CASRQTSGTSGEQYF. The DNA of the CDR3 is TGTGCCAGCAGACAAACTAGCGGGACTTCAGGCGAGCAGTACTTC.